The 32 T cell receptor beta chains in this list originate from one sample, sequenced in a study of T cell clones after liver transplantation. These TCRs are of unknown antigen specificity. This table comes from immunoSEQ multiplex PCR, and its TCRdb copy is limited to in-frame clones, with some not included. This sample yields a few thousand clones, of which approximately 33% are seen a single time; about 20% belongs to the top ten. TCRbeta sequences of proliferating CFSE-low MLR cells were labeled alloreactive. The sequenced material came from CD8+ T cells from cultured PBMCs. The receptor source for this set is a human patient who received a liver transplant. A subset of T cells may come from the graft donor.

This chain uses TRBV28 with TRBJ1-2; D may be TRBD1 (5 bases). From germline, CDR1 is MDHEN and CDR2 SYDVKM. The CDR3 runs 15 residues. Trimming left V 6 bases short and J 6 bases short, with 20 bases between. The CDR3 is CASSPGTEIWDGYTF. The CDR3 nucleotides read TGTGCCAGCAGCCCCGGGACGGAGATCTGGGATGGCTACACCTTC.

In its sample, this clone ranks as medium-sized (0.01 to 0.1%). The chain recombines TRBV9 with TRBJ2-7; no clear D gene. Germline V gives CDR1 SGDLS, CDR2 YYNGEE. This CDR3 spans 15 amino acids. Trimming took off 1 base at V and 4 bases at J, with 15 bases between the two ends. CDR3 sequence: CASSVRPASQYEQYF. CDR3 nucleotide sequence: TGTGCCAGCAGCGTAAGGCCGGCCTCCCAGTACGAGCAGTACTTC.

This chain uses TRBV15 with TRBJ2-7, with D possibly being TRBD2 (6 bases). V gave up 4 bases and J gave up 4 bases, with 17 bases separating them. This CDR3 spans 15 amino acids. Germline lookup yields CDR1 LNHNV and CDR2 YYDKDF (reference sequence). CDR3 in DNA: TGTGCCACCAGCAACTACCGTCGGGGGTGGTACGAGCAGTACTTC. This codes for CATSNYRRGWYEQYF.

A word on this clone: This clone may be a read error of a much larger clone one base away. The genes are TRBV7-8 and TRBJ1-2; TRBD1 aligns across 8 bases. Germline V gives CDR1 SGHVS, CDR2 FQNEAQ. There are 16 residues in the CDR3. CDR3: CASSSSAGGGNYGHTF. DNA of the CDR3: TGTGCCAGCAGCTCTTCGGCAGGGGGCGGGAACTATGGCCACACCTTC.

This clone occurred a few times. The chain joins TRBV7-6 to TRBJ1-2; 9 nucleotides agree with TRBD1. V gave up 0 bases and J gave up 5 bases; unmatched junction bases: 13. This CDR3 contains 18 residues. The germline V gene has CDR1 SGHVS and CDR2 FNYEAQ. CDR3 sequence: CASSLALSTTGGRYGYTF. The CDR3 nucleotides are TGTGCCAGCAGCTTAGCCCTATCGACGACAGGGGGGAGATATGGCTACACCTTC.

A word on this clone: A much more abundant neighbour one base away suggests this may be a read error. The same CDR3 also results from other DNA sequences found in this sample. The J gene is TRBJ1-4, the V gene TRBV27, with D possibly being TRBD1 (6 bases). The CDR3 is 14 residues long. Trimming took 6 bases from V and 5 from J, leaving 13 bases between them. The germline V gene encodes CDR1 MNHEY and CDR2 SMNVEV (reference sequence). The CDR3 is CASSKTGGNEKLFF. The CDR3, as DNA: TGTGCCAGCAGCAAGACGGGGGGCAATGAAAAACTGTTTTTT.

This chain uses TRBV13 with TRBJ2-5; D might be TRBD2 (6 bases). Trimming shortened V by 5 bases and J by 6 bases, and 13 bases separated the two germline ends. Germline V lookup: CDR1 PRHDT, CDR2 FYEKMQ (reference sequence). The CDR3 is 13 amino acids. CDR3 region: CASSPGGWKTQYF. The CDR3, as DNA: TGTGCCAGCAGCCCCGGGGGTTGGAAGACCCAGTACTTC.

By share, this clone counts as medium-sized. This chain links TRBV5-6 with TRBJ2-7; weak D call: TRBD2 (6 bases). The CDR3 spans 15 residues. Germline assignment: CDR1 SGHDT and CDR2 YYEEEE. Between the trimmed V and J ends, which lost 3 bases and 3 bases, there was a span of 16 bases. CDR3: CASSSPSATDYEQYF. CDR3 sequence (DNA): TGTGCCAGCAGCTCCCCTAGCGCCACCGACTACGAGCAGTACTTC.

Remarks on this clone: One junction end disagrees with the germline gene, perhaps due to a read error. The chain links TRBV4-3 to TRBJ2-7; TRBD2 matches 7 bases. The germline V gene encodes CDR1 LGHNA and CDR2 YSLEER. CDR3 length equals 11 residues. The CDR3: CASSPGGEQYF. The CDR3, as DNA: TGCGCCAGTAGCCCCGGGGGGGAGCAGTACTTC.

V usage is TRBV9 and J usage is TRBJ2-3; D is undetermined. Looked up from germline, CDR1 is SGDLS and CDR2 is YYNGEE. Between the trimmed V and J ends, which lost 4 bases and 3 bases, there was a span of 18 bases. CDR3 length equals 16 residues. The CDR3 DNA follows: TGTGCCAGCAGCCCCGGAAGGATAGCAGGTACAGATACGCAGTATTTT. It specifies CASSPGRIAGTDTQYF.

The chain is built from TRBV7-9 and TRBJ2-1; 12 bases match TRBD2. Per the germline V gene, CDR1 is SEHNR and CDR2 is FQNEAQ (reference sequence). V shed 8 bases and J 7 bases; nucleotides not matched to a gene: 6. The CDR3 is 14 residues long. The DNA for the CDR3 is TGTGCCAGCGGACTAGCGGGAAGTGGAAATGAGCAGTTCTTC. This translates into CASGLAGSGNEQFF.

The J gene is TRBJ1-1, the V gene TRBV5-6; D call uncertain. V was pared by 0 bases and J by 2 bases, with 11 bases between. The CDR3 loop spans 15 amino acids. Germline V CDR1 and CDR2: SGHDT, YYEEEE. The CDR3 loop reads CASSLGRGFNTEAFF. The CDR3 nucleotides are TGTGCCAGCAGCTTGGGTCGCGGTTTTAACACTGAAGCTTTCTTT.

This clone is judged medium-sized. This rearrangement joins TRBV6-5 to TRBJ1-2, with D hard to call. The CDR3 spans 13 residues. CDR1 MNHEY and CDR2 SVGAGI come from the germline V gene. Trimming removed 0 bases at V and 5 bases at J, with 7 bases between. The CDR3 here is CASSYSTAYGYTF. The CDR3 DNA reads TGTGCCAGCAGTTACTCGACCGCTTATGGCTACACCTTC.

The chain employs TRBV19 and TRBJ2-3, with D possibly TRBD1 on 6 matching bases. This CDR3 contains 15 residues. The germline V and J ends were trimmed by 3 bases and 1 base, with 11 bases remaining between them. Germline V gene data show CDR1 as LNHDA and CDR2 as SQIVND (reference sequence). The DNA of the CDR3 is TGTGCCAGTAGTATCTCCAGGGGAGGCACAGATACGCAGTATTTT. Translation: CASSISRGGTDTQYF.

The chain employs TRBV7-9 and TRBJ1-4, with D hard to call. This CDR3 is 17 amino acids long. Trimming shortened V by 2 bases and J by 4 bases, and 17 bases separated the two germline ends. The germline gives CDR1 SEHNR, CDR2 FQNEAQ (reference sequence). CDR3 protein: CASSLSHGPPGNEKLFF. In DNA, the CDR3 is TGTGCCAGCAGCTTATCCCATGGACCGCCGGGTAATGAAAAACTGTTTTTT.

In its sample, this clone is medium-sized. The chain carries TRBV2 and TRBJ2-2, with a weak D call TRBD2 (5 bases). Germline CDR1 SNHLY, CDR2 FYNNEI. V was shortened by 8 bases and J by 6 bases, with 13 bases between the two germline ends. This CDR3 is built from 13 residues. CDR3 sequence (DNA): TGTGCCAGCTACGAGGGAGTAGCCGGGGAGCTGTTTTTT. Protein sequence: CASYEGVAGELFF.

This clone is termed medium-sized. The rearrangement uses TRBV19 and TRBJ2-1, with D maybe TRBD1 (5 bases). Germline values: CDR1 LNHDA, CDR2 SQIVND (reference sequence). The CDR3 contains 13 residues. V lost 3 bases to trimming and J lost 7 bases, with 10 bases between them. The CDR3 loop is CASSISSGNEQFF. CDR3 DNA: TGTGCCAGTAGTATCTCCTCAGGGAATGAGCAGTTCTTC.

The chain employs TRBV27 and TRBJ1-2; possibly TRBD1 for D (5 bases). Per the germline V gene, CDR1 is MNHEY and CDR2 is SMNVEV (reference sequence). The CDR3 consists of 13 residues. The V end lost 0 bases, the J end lost 3 bases, and 5 bases lay between the germline ends. CDR3 protein: CASSLSGHYGYTF. DNA of the CDR3: TGTGCCAGCAGTTTATCGGGGCACTATGGCTACACCTTC.

CDR3 bases: TGTGCCAGCAGCTTAGCGGGAGCAGTCGAGCAGTACTTC. This gives the protein CASSLAGAVEQYF. This sequence joins TRBV7-6 and TRBJ2-7, with D tentatively TRBD2 (5 bases). This CDR3 contains 13 residues. Trimming removed 0 bases from V and 6 bases from J, with 9 bases in between. The germline V gene encodes CDR1 SGHVS and CDR2 FNYEAQ.

The V and J genes are TRBV5-8 and TRBJ1-2; D gene ambiguous. Trimming pared 0 bases from V and 0 bases from J, leaving 6 bases between. Germline-derived CDR1 and CDR2 are SGHTS and YDEGEE. This CDR3 contains 14 residues. The chain's CDR3 is CASSLVQTNYGYTF. CDR3 sequence (DNA): TGTGCCAGCAGCTTGGTCCAGACTAACTATGGCTACACCTTC. Supplemented by reference TRBV5-8 and TRBJ1-2, the full variable domain reads EAGVTQSPTHLIKTRGQQATLRCSPISGHTSVYWYQQALGLGLQFLLWYDEGEERNRGNFPPRFSGRQFPNYSSELNVNALELEDSALYLCASSLVQTNYGYTFGSGTRLTVV.

This sequence joins TRBV29-1 and TRBJ1-2, with a possible D match to TRBD1 (6 bases). This CDR3 is built from 12 residues. The germline V gene encodes CDR1 SQVTM and CDR2 ANQGSEA. V was shortened by 6 bases and J by 4 bases, with 12 bases between the two germline ends. The CDR3 sequence: CSVVGDTYGYTF. CDR3 nucleotides: TGCAGCGTGGTGGGGGACACCTATGGCTACACCTTC.

By sample fraction, this clone is medium-sized. The CDR3 spells CASSILGTSGSTDEQFF. Written as DNA, the CDR3 is TGTGCCAGCAGTATCCTCGGGACTAGCGGGAGTACGGATGAGCAGTTCTTC. This chain connects TRBV27 to TRBJ2-1, with 14 bases that match TRBD2. CDR1 is MNHEY, CDR2 SMNVEV, per germline (reference sequence). J gave up 8 bases and V 5 bases, and 11 bases lay outside the gene matches. This CDR3 spans 17 amino acids.

This clone rates as medium-sized. This chain connects TRBV4-1 to TRBJ2-7; perhaps TRBD2 as D (6 bases). The CDR3 has 16 amino acids. With 1 base removed from V and 4 bases from J, the gap between germline ends came to 17 bases. From germline, CDR1 is MGHRA and CDR2 YSYEKL. CDR3 nucleotides: TGCGCCAGCAGCCAAGGGGGGGAGCGTCTGGGATACGAGCAGTACTTC. Its protein product is CASSQGGERLGYEQYF.

This clone appeared a single time. This sequence joins TRBV19 and TRBJ1-1; D is uncertain. Trimming removed 1 base at V and 8 bases at J, with 11 bases between. CDR1 is LNHDA and CDR2 is SQIVND in the germline V gene (reference sequence). The CDR3 consists of 13 residues. The CDR3 region is CASSIVPGYEAFF. For the CDR3, the DNA is TGTGCCAGTAGTATAGTACCGGGATACGAAGCTTTCTTT.

By proportion, this clone is large. The same CDR3 arises from other DNA sequences in this sample as well. The chain uses TRBV6-1 and TRBJ2-1; no firm D call. Per germline, CDR1 MNHNS and CDR2 SASEGT. The CDR3 is 11 amino acids. Trimming removed 3 bases at V and 7 bases at J, with 4 bases between. The CDR3 DNA reads TGTGCCAGCAGTGAGGGGAATGAGCAGTTCTTC. Translation gives CASSEGNEQFF.

The V gene is TRBV27, the J gene TRBJ2-7, with no clear D. The V end lost 4 bases, the J end lost 3 bases, and 7 bases lay between the germline ends. The germline gives CDR1 MNHEY, CDR2 SMNVEV (reference sequence). The CDR3 is 12 residues long. The CDR3 spells CASSSSNYEQYF. CDR3 in DNA: TGTGCCAGCAGTTCCAGCAACTACGAGCAGTACTTC.

The CDR3 loop is CASTEGGYEQYF. The CDR3 nucleotides are TGTGCCAGCACCGAGGGGGGTTACGAGCAGTACTTC. The chain links TRBV6-1 to TRBJ2-7; D tentatively fits TRBD1 or TRBD2 (6 bases each). CDR1 is MNHNS, CDR2 SASEGT, per germline. The germline V and J ends were trimmed by 7 bases and 4 bases, with 11 bases remaining between them. CDR3 length: 12 residues.

The chain links TRBV4-1 to TRBJ2-7; no definite D call. The length of the CDR3 is 14 residues. Germline CDR1 is MGHRA and CDR2 is YSYEKL. With 3 bases removed from V and 0 bases from J, the gap between germline ends came to 9 bases. The CDR3 protein is CASSHDWGSYEQYF. The CDR3 coding sequence is TGCGCCAGCAGCCACGATTGGGGCTCCTACGAGCAGTACTTC.

By share, this clone counts as medium-sized. The J gene is TRBJ1-1, the V gene TRBV4-3; unclear D gene. The V end was cut by 0 bases, the J end by 0 bases, with 11 bases between. The CDR3 runs 16 residues. Per the germline V gene, CDR1 is LGHNA and CDR2 is YSLEER. Here the CDR3 DNA reads TGCGCCAGCAGCCAAGATCGGGCGGGTTTGAACACTGAAGCTTTCTTT. It is translated as CASSQDRAGLNTEAFF.

V is TRBV28 and J is TRBJ1-5; 8 positions match TRBD1. Germline loops: CDR1 MDHEN, CDR2 SYDVKM. J gave up 2 bases and V 4 bases, and 4 bases lay outside the gene matches. CDR3 length: 15 amino acids. CDR3 in DNA: TGTGCCAGCAGTTGGACAGGGCTTGGCAATCAGCCCCAGCATTTT. This sequence encodes CASSWTGLGNQPQHF.

J is TRBJ2-5 and V is TRBV6-5, with D possibly TRBD2 on 6 matching bases. There are 14 residues in the CDR3. The germline V and J ends were trimmed by 0 bases and 5 bases, with 10 bases remaining between them. CDR1 and CDR2 (germline): MNHEY, SVGAGI. The CDR3 nucleotides are TGTGCCAGCAGTTACTCGAAGGCGGGGGAGACCCAGTACTTC. Translated: CASSYSKAGETQYF.

This clone is deemed large. This rearrangement joins TRBV2 to TRBJ1-1; D is uncertain. V lost 3 bases, J lost 4 bases, and 9 bases lay in between. The CDR3 runs to 13 residues. Germline CDR1 is SNHLY and CDR2 is FYNNEI. The CDR3, as DNA: TGTGCCAGCAGTGACGACGGGTTCACTGAAGCTTTCTTT. Its translation is CASSDDGFTEAFF.